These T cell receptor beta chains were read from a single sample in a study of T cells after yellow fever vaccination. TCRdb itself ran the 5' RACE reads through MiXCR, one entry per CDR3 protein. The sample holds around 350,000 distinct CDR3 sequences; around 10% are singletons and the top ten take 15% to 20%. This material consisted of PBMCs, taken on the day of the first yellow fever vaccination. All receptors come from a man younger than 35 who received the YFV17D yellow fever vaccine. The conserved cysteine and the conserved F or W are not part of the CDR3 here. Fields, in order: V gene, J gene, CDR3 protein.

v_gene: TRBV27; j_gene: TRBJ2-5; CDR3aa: ASRMGQGNQETQY
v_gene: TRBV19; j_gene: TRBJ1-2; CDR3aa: ASLPRIQGVGYT
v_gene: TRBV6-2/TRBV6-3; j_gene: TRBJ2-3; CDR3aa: ASSSYRAFTDTQY
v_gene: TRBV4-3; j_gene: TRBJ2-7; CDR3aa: ASSQGGAEQY
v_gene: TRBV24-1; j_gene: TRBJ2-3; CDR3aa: ATSDSGTDTQY
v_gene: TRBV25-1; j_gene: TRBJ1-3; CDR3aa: ASSDGQSRVTIY
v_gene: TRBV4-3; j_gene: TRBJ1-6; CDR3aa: ASSQDIGGRSIGHSPLH
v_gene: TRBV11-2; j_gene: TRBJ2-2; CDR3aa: ASSSDGRSTGELF
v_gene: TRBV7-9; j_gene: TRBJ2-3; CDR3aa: ASSPHGGQGDTQY
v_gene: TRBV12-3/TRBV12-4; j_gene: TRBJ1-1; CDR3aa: ASSFLEGATEAF
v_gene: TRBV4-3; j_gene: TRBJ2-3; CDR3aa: ASSQNRAIDTQY
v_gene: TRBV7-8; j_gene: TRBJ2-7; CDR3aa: ASSSNRGIYEQY
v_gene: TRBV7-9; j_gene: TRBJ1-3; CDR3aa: ASSPYGTGNTIY
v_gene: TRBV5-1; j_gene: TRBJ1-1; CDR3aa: ASSSGPGGQSTEAF
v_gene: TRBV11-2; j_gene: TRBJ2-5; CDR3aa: ASSPPASGAETQY
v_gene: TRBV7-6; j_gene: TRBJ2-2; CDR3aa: ATRDRGDSNTGELF
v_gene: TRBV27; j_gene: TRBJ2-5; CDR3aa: ASSMTSGGIETQY
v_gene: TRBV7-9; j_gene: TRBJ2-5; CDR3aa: ASSILRQGVWETQY
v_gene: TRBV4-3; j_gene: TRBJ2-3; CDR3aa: ASSQDVGLARTDTQY
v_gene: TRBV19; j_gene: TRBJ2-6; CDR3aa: ASNDDRAGANVLT
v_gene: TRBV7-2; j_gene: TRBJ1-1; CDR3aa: ASSRTGGWNTEAF
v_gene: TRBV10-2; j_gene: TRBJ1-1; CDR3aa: ASEEQAGTEAF
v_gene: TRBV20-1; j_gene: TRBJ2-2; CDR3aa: SARRTGVTGELF
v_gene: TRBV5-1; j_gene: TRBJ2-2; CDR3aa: ASSLTGTFNTGELF
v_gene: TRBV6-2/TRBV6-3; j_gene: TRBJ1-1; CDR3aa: ASSYGAKTEAF
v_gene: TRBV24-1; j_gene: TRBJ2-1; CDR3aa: ATSEARQGSSGNEQF
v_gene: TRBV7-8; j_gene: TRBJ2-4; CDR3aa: ASSLPRGSGAKNIQY
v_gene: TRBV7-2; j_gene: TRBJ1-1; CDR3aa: ASSQRQAQNTEAF
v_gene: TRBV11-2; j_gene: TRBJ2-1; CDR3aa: ASSLDRTSGGSYNEQF
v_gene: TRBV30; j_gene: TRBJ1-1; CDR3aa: AWSTGLLWGTEAF
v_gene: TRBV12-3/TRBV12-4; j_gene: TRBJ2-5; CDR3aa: ASTWDRGETQY
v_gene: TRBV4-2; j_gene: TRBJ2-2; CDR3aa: ASSQESQGASSGELF
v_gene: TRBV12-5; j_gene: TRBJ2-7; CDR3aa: ASGSPGRGGARFNEQY
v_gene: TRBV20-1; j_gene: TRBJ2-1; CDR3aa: SAHPSGGGSYNEQF
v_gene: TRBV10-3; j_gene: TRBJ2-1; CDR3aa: AISSLGRNEQF
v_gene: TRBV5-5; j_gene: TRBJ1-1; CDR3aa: ASSWSAGTEAF
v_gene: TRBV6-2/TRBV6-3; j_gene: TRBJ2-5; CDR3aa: ASYQTGKEGETQY